These 10 T cell receptor beta chains originate from one sample sequenced in a study of blood T cell repertoires in COVID-19. Profiling relied on immunoSEQ multiplex PCR, and the TCRdb table lists in-frame clones only, not all of them. The sample includes approximately 140,000 clones, about 82% of them seen just once. Sequencing was performed on peripheral blood. The source of these receptors is a woman aged 55-75 years with acute or convalescent COVID-19.

The chain combines TRBV15 with TRBJ2-2, with 13 bases identical to TRBD2. The CDR3 sequence is 18 residues long. Germline V gene lookup returns CDR1 LNHNV and CDR2 YYDKDF (reference sequence). The junction had 4 bases not matched to a gene; V was cut back by 0 bases and J by 3 bases. The CDR3, as DNA: TGTGCCACCAGCAGAGATTCGACTAGCGGGGGGTACACCGGGGAGCTGTTTTTT. This encodes CATSRDSTSGGYTGELFF. The whole variable domain, filled in from reference TRBV15 and TRBJ2-2, reads DAMVIQNPRYQVTQFGKPVTLSCSQTLNHNVMYWYQQKSSQAPKLLFHYYDKDFNNEADTPDNFQSRRPNTSFCFLDIRSPGLGDTAMYLCATSRDSTSGGYTGELFFGEGSRLTVL.

This chain connects TRBV7-6 to TRBJ2-1; 15 nucleotides line up with TRBD2. This CDR3 has 17 residues. Germline V gene data show CDR1 as SGHVS and CDR2 as FNYEAQ. The V and J ends lost 5 bases and 2 bases, in that order; junction bases with no gene match: 4. The CDR3 DNA reads as TGTGCCAGCAGCCAGGGACTAGCGGGGGGAACCTACAATGAGCAGTTCTTC. This gives the protein CASSQGLAGGTYNEQFF. Based on the CDR3 plus reference TRBV7-6 and TRBJ2-1, the full variable domain is GAGVSQSPRYKVTKRGQDVALRCDPISGHVSLYWYRQALGQGPEFLTYFNYEAQQDKSGLPNDRFSAERPEGSISTLTIQRTEQRDSAMYRCASSQGLAGGTYNEQFFGPGTRLTVL.

V and J are TRBV4-1 and TRBJ2-6; the match to TRBD1 covers 12 bases. The V gene end was trimmed by 3 bases and the J gene end by 3 bases; junction bases not matched to a gene: 6. CDR1 MGHRA and CDR2 YSYEKL come from the germline V gene. The CDR3 contains 18 residues. CDR3 coding DNA: TGCGCCAGCAGCCAGACCGGGACAGGGGGCGTTGGGGCCAACGTCCTGACTTTC. It translates to CASSQTGTGGVGANVLTF.

CDR3 residues: CASSSLTSESTDTQYF. The CDR3 region has the DNA TGTGCCAGCAGCTCCCTTACTAGCGAGAGCACAGATACGCAGTATTTT. The rearrangement joins TRBV7-3 to TRBJ2-3; 7 nucleotides align to TRBD2. Per the germline V gene, CDR1 is SGHTA and CDR2 is FQGTGA. Germline trimming cut 4 bases from V and 0 bases from J; bases unmatched to any gene: 7. The length of the CDR3 is 16 residues.

This clone occurred a few times. The chain combines TRBV5-1 with TRBJ1-2; TRBD1 aligns across 9 bases. V shed 4 bases and J 0 bases; nucleotides not matched to a gene: 4. Germline V lookup: CDR1 SGHRS, CDR2 YFSETQ. The CDR3 spans 15 residues. The CDR3 nucleotides are TGCGCCAGCAGCCCCGGGACAGGGTCTAACTATGGCTACACCTTC. Translation gives CASSPGTGSNYGYTF.

The chain is built from TRBV19 and TRBJ2-1, with 8 bases lining up with TRBD1. The junction had 10 bases not matched to a gene; V was cut back by 5 bases and J by 7 bases. Germline V gene lookup returns CDR1 LNHDA and CDR2 SQIVND (reference sequence). The CDR3 length is 15 residues. In DNA, the CDR3 is TGTGCCAGTAGTGCCCCCAGGGGGCTAGGTAATGAGCAGTTCTTC. Protein sequence: CASSAPRGLGNEQFF.

This clone was seen only a few times. The genes are TRBV6-4 and TRBJ2-7; D is perhaps TRBD1 (5 bases). V lost 8 bases to trimming and J lost 1 base, with 15 bases between them. CDR1 MRHNA and CDR2 SNTAGT come from the germline V gene. The CDR3 has 14 amino acids. DNA for the CDR3: TGTGCCAGCCTGCAGACCCCAGGGTCCTACGAGCAGTACTTC. It encodes CASLQTPGSYEQYF.

The J gene is TRBJ2-1, the V gene TRBV7-3; D might be TRBD2 (7 bases). CDR3 length equals 18 residues. Germline V lookup: CDR1 SGHTA, CDR2 FQGTGA. V was cut by 1 base and J by 3 bases, with 19 bases left in between. The CDR3 region is CASSLRGGGGLIYNEQFF. The CDR3 DNA is TGTGCCAGCAGCTTAAGAGGTGGCGGGGGCCTCATCTACAATGAGCAGTTCTTC.

This rearrangement joins TRBV9 to TRBJ2-2, with D maybe TRBD1 (6 bases). The CDR3 extends over 16 amino acids. V lost 2 bases and J 5 bases, leaving 16 bases between the germline ends. The germline V gene has CDR1 SGDLS and CDR2 YYNGEE. The CDR3 loop reads CASSVVWRGGTGELFF. CDR3 in DNA: TGTGCCAGCAGCGTCGTGTGGCGAGGGGGAACCGGGGAGCTGTTTTTT.

This chain uses TRBV11-3 with TRBJ1-4, with D unclear. This CDR3 has 14 amino acids. Germline V gives CDR1 SGHNT, CDR2 YENEEA. The germline V and J ends were trimmed by 10 bases and 1 base, with 13 bases remaining between them. CDR3 sequence (DNA): TGTGCCACCCGCCGGGAGGGAACTAATGAAAAACTGTTTTTT. This sequence encodes CATRREGTNEKLFF.